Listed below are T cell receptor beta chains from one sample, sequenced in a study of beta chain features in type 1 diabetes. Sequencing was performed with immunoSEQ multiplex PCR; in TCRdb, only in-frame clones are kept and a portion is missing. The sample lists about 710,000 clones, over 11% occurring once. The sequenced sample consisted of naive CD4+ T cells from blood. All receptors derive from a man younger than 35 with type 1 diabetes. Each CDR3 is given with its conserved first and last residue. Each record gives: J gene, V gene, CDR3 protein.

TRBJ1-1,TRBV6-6,CASTGNTEAFF
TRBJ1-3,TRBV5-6,CASSLTGTPLDTIYF
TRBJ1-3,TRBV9,CASSVGGTVSGNTIYF
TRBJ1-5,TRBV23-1,CASSQSGRGPNQPQHF
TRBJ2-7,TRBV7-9,CASSPGSGTPYEQYF
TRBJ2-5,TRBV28,CASSTGSLLYQETQYF
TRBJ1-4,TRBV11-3,CASSLGPFEKLFF
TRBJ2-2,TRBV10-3,CAISSGTSGKVYTGELFF
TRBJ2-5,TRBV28,CASSIQDREYETQYF
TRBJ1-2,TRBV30,CAWLDRTRYGYTF
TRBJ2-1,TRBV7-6,CASSLEWTSDEQFF
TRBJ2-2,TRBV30,CAWGYTTGELFF
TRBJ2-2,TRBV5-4,CASSPDVPHIGELFF
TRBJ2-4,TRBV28,CASRLRFVQYF
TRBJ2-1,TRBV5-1,CASSLERGSYNEQFF
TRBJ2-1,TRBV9,CASSVGWLNNEQFF
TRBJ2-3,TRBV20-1,CSAERGTQYF
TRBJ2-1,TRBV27,CASSPGLAPTEQFF
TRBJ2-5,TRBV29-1,CSVADRTQETQYF
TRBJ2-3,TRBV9,CASSVGAGLATDTQYF
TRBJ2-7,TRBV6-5,CASSYSKGQQTYEQYF
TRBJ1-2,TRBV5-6,CASSSQGQANYGYTF
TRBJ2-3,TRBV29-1,CSATDRGRADTQYF
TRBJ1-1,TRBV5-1,CASSTGQGQNTEAFF
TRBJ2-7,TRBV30,CAWRSLPHEQYF
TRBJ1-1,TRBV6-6,CASSYGDSNVHTEAFF
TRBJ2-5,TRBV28,CASSSLGAQETQYF
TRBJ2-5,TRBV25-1,CASSAGFPGETQYF
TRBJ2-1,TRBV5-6,CASSYRPGSSYNEQFF
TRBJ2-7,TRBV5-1,CASRAQGVTYEQYF
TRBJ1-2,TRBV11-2,CASSPSSTGDYGYTF
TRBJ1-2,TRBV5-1,CASSLVNYGYTF
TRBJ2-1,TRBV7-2,CASSPGTGGYNEQFF
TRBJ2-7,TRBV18,CASSPPWDRPYEQYF
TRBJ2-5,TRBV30,CAWTAGGETQYF
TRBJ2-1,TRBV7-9,CASSLAVAGYNEQFF
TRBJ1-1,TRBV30,CAWSVGDHHEAFF
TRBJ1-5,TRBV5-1,CASSLDGTFNQPQHF
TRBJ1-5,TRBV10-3,CAIPDRYFQPQHF
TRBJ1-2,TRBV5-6,CASSLTGGYTF
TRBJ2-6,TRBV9,CASSRSSGANVLTF
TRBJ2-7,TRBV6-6,CASSSPDRDYEQYF
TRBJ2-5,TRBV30,CAWIAGGKTQYF
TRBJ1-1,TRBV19,CASGKKGSEAFF
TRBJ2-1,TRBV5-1,CASSSGLAGAYNEQFF
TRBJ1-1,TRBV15,CATSRDVEQLNTEAFF
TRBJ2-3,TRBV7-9,CASSPKATSTDTQYF
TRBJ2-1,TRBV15,CATSRTDFYEQFF
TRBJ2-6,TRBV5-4,CASSETYSGANVLTF
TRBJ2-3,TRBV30,CAWSVRASGRRPDTQYF
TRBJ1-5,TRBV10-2,CASSASDAGYSNQPQHF
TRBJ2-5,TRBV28,CASSARGSGQETQYF
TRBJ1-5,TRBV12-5,CASGTGRGRESTQHF